This TCR beta chain was identified during a study of T cells expressing NK-cell markers. About the study: One of the eight sequenced donors was seronegative, whereas the other seven were HCMV-seropositive. Study observations and caveats: Leadership of the CD3+CD56-NKG2C+ fraction also belonged to these clonotypes in several donors.

TCRdb reanalyzed the 5' RACE reads and collapses them to one entry per CDR3 protein, without DNA. This sample's clone table lists some 600,000 distinct CDR3 sequences. Concerning this clonotype: Its specificity is not known.

The CDR3 covers 15 residues. The V gene's germline CDR1 is LGHNA and CDR2 YSLEER. The sequenced sample was blood T cells: a sorted CD56 or NKG2C T cell subset, CD4+ or CD8+ T cells, or bulk PBMC T cells (not recorded which). This clonotype was sampled from a man younger than 35 in good health. The chain joins TRBV4-3 to TRBJ2-7. The CDR3: CASSQGVSGLYEQYF.